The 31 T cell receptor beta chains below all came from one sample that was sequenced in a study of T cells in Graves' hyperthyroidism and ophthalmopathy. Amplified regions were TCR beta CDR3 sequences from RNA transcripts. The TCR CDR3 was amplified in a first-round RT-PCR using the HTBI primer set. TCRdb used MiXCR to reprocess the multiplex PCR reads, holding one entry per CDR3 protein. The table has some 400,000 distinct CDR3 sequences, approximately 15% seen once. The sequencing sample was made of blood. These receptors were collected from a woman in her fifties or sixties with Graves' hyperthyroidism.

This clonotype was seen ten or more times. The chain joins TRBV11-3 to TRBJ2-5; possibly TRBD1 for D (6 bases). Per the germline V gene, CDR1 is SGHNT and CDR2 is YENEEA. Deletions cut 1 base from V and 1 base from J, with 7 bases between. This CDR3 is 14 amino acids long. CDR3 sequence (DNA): TGTGCCAGCAGCTTAGCACAGGGCCAAGAGACCCAGTACTTC. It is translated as CASSLAQGQETQYF.

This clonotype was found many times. In DNA form, the CDR3 reads TGTGCCAGCAGGTCGGGACTCAGCACAGATACGCAGTATTTT. Translating gives CASRSGLSTDTQYF. The V call is TRBV6-1, the J call TRBJ2-3; maybe TRBD2 (6 bases). CDR1 is MNHNS, CDR2 SASEGT, per germline. V was trimmed by 6 bases and J by 0 bases, leaving 10 bases between them. CDR3 size: 14 residues.

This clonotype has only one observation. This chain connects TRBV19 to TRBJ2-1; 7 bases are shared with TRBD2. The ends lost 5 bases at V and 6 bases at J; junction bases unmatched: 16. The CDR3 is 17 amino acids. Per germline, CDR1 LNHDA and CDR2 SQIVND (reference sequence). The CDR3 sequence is CASSPRRGGSSLNEQFF. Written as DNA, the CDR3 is TGTGCCAGTAGTCCACGACGGGGCGGGAGTTCCCTCAATGAGCAGTTCTTC.

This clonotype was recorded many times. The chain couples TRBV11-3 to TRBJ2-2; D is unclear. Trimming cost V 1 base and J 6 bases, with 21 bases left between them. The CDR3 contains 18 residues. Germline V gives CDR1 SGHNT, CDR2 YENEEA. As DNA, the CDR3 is TGTGCCAGCAGCTTAGTTCATGATGGATTCTTCGGATCCGGGGAGCTGTTTTTT. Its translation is CASSLVHDGFFGSGELFF.

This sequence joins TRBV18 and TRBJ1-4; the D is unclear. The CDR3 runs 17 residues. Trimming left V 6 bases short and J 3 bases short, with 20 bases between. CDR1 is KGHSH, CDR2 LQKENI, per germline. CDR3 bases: TGTGCCAGCTCCCCTTATGGTAACCAAGCGGCTAATGAAAAACTGTTTTTT. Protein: CASSPYGNQAANEKLFF. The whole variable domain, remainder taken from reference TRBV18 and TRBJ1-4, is NAGVMQNPRHLVRRRGQEARLRCSPMKGHSHVYWYRQLPEEGLKFMVYLQKENIIDESGMPKERFSAEFPKEGPSILRIQQVVRGDSAAYFCASSPYGNQAANEKLFFGSGTQLSVL.

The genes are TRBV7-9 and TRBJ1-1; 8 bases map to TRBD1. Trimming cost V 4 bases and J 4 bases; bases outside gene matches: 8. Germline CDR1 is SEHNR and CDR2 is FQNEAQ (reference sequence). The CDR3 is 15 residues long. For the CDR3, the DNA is TGTGCCAGCAGCTCCTGGACAGGGCCAGGCACTGAAGCTTTCTTT. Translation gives CASSSWTGPGTEAFF.

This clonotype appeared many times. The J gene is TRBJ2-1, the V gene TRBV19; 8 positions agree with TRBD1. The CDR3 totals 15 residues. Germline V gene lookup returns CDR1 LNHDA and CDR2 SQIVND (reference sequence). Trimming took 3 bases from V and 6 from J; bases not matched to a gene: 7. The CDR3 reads CASSMVGRGRNEQFF. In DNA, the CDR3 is TGTGCCAGTAGTATGGTTGGCAGGGGGCGCAATGAGCAGTTCTTC.

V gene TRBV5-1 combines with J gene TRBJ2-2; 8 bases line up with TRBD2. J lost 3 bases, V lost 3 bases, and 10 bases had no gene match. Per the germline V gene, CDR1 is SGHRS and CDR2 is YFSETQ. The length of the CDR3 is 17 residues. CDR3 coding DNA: TGCGCCAGCAGCTCTGGGGCGGGGGGCGCGGACACCGGGGAGCTGTTTTTT. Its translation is CASSSGAGGADTGELFF.

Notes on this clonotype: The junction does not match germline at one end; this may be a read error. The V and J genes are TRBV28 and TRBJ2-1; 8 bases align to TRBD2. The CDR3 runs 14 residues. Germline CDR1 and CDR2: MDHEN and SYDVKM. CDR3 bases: TGCGCCAGCAGCCCTAGCGGGCTGTACAATGAGCAGTTCTTC. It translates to CASSPSGLYNEQFF.

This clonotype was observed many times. The chain's CDR3 is CASGQIYRGEQYF. The CDR3 nucleotides are TGTGCTAGTGGCCAAATTTACCGGGGCGAGCAGTACTTC. The chain couples TRBV12-5 to TRBJ2-7; weak D call: TRBD2 (5 bases). Germline assignment: CDR1 LGHNT and CDR2 FRNRAP. Deletions cut 6 bases from V and 6 bases from J, with 15 bases between. This CDR3 is 13 amino acids long. Together with reference TRBV12-5 and TRBJ2-7, the CDR3 gives the full variable domain: DARVTQTPRHKVTEMGQEVTMRCQPILGHNTVFWYRQTMMQGLELLAYFRNRAPLDDSGMPKDRFSAEMPDATLATLKIQPSEPRDSAVYFCASGQIYRGEQYFGPGTRLTVT.

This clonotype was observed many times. The CDR3 sequence is CASSLDRVYGYTF. In DNA, the CDR3 is TGTGCCAGCAGTCTCGACAGGGTATATGGCTACACCTTC. The rearrangement joins TRBV6-1 to TRBJ1-2, with 7 bases aligning to TRBD1. With V trimmed by 5 bases and J by 5 bases, 5 bases remained unmatched. This CDR3 is built from 13 residues. Germline values: CDR1 MNHNS, CDR2 SASEGT.

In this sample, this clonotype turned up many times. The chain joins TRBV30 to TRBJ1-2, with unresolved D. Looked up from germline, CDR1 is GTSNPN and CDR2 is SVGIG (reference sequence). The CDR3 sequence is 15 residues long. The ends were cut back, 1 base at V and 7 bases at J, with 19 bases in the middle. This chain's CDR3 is CAWSAVTRPSGGYTF. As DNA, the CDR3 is TGTGCCTGGAGTGCGGTCACACGCCCATCTGGTGGCTACACCTTC.

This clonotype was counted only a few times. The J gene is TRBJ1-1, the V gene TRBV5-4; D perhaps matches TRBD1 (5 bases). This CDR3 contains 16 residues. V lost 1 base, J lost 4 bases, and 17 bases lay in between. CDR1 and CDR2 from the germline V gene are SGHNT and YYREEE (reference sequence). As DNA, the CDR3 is TGTGCCAGCAGCTTGAGGGGCCCCACCCGGAGCACTGAAGCTTTCTTT. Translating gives CASSLRGPTRSTEAFF.

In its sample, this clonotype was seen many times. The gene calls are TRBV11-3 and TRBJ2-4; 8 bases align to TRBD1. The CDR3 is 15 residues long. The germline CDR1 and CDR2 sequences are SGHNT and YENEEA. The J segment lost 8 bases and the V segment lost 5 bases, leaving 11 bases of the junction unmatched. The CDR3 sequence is CASSIRQGPEDIQYF. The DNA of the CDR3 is TGTGCCAGCAGCATTCGACAGGGGCCGGAGGACATTCAGTACTTC.

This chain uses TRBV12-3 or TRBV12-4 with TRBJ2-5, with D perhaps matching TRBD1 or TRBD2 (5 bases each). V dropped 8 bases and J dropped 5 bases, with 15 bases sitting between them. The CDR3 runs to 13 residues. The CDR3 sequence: CASCSGEGETQYF. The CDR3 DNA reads TGTGCCAGCTGCTCGGGCGAGGGGGAGACCCAGTACTTC.

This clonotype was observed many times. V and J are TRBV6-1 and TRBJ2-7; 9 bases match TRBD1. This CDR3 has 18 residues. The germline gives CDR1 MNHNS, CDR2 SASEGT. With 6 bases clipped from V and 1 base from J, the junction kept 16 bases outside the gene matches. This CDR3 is CASRRRGQGFSRSYEQYF. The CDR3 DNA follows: TGTGCCAGCAGGAGGAGAGGACAGGGGTTTAGTAGGTCCTACGAGCAGTACTTC.

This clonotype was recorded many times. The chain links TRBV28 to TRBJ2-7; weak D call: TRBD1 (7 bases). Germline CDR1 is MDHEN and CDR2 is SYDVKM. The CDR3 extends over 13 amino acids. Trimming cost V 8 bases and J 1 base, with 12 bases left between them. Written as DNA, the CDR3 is TGTGCCAGCGAACAGGGGACTTCCTACGAGCAGTACTTC. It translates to CASEQGTSYEQYF.

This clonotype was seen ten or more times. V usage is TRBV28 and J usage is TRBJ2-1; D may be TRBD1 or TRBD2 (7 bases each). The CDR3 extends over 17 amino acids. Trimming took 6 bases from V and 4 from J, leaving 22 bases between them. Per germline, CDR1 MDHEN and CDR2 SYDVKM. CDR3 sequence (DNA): TGTGCCAGCAGCTCCCAGGGAGGGGGCGGAAAGTACAATGAGCAGTTCTTC. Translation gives CASSSQGGGGKYNEQFF.

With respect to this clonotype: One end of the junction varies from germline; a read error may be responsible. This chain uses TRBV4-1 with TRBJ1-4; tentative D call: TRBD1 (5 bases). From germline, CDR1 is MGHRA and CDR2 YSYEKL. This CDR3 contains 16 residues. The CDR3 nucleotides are TGCGCCAGCAGCCCATTAAACGGGGACTTAAATGGAAAACTGTTTTTT. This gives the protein CASSPLNGDLNGKLFF.

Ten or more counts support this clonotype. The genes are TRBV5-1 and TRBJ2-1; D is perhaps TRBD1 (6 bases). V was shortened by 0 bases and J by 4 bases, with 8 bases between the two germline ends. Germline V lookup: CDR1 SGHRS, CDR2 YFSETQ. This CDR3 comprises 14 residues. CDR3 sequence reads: CASSLEQGYNEQFF. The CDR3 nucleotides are TGCGCCAGCAGCTTGGAACAGGGATACAATGAGCAGTTCTTC.

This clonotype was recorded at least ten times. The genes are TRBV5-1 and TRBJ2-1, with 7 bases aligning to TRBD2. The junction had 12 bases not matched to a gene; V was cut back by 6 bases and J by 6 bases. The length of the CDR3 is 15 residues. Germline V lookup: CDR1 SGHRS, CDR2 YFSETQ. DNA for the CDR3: TGCGCCAGCAACCTCGGCGGGGGACTGGTCAATGAGCAGTTCTTC. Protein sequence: CASNLGGGLVNEQFF.

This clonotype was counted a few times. The CDR3 DNA reads as TGCAGTGCTTCCGGGACAGGGAACTATGGCTACACCTTC. Translating gives CSASGTGNYGYTF. The rearrangement links TRBV20-1 to TRBJ1-2; TRBD1 aligns across 9 bases. Germline CDR1 DFQATT, CDR2 SNEGSKA (reference sequence). The CDR3 extends over 13 amino acids. The ends lost 5 bases at V and 2 bases at J; junction bases unmatched: 3.

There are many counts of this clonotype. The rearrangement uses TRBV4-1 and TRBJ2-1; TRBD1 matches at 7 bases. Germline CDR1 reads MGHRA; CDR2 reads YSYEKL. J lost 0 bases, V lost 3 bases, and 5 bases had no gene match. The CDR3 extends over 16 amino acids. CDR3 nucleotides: TGCGCCAGCAGCCACCGACAGGGTAACTCCTACAATGAGCAGTTCTTC. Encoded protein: CASSHRQGNSYNEQFF.

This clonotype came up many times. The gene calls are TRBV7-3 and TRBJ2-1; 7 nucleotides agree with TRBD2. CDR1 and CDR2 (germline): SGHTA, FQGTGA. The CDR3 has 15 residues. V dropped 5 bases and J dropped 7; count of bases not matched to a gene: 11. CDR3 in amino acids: CASSPQREGRNEQFF. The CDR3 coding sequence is TGTGCCAGCAGCCCACAGCGGGAAGGAAGGAATGAGCAGTTCTTC.

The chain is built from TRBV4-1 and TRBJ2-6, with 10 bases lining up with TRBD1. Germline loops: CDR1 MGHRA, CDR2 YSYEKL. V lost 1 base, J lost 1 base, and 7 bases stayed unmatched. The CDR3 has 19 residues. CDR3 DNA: TGCGCCAGCAGCCAAGGAGGACAGGGGGTTGGGTCTGGGGCCAACGTCCTGACTTTC. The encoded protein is CASSQGGQGVGSGANVLTF.

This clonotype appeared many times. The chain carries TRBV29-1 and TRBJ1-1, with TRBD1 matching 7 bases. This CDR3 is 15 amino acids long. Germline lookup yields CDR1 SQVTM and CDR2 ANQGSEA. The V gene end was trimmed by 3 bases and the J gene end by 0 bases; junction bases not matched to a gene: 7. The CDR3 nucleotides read TGCAGCGTTGATGGAGGGAGGGGGCTGAACACTGAAGCTTTCTTT. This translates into CSVDGGRGLNTEAFF.

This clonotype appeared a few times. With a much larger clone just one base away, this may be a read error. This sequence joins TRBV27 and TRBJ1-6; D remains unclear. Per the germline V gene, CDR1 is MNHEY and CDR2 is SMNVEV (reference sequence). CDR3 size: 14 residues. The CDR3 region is CASSWNGNDSPLRF. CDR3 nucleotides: TGTGCCAGCAGTTGGAACGGCAACGATTCACCCCTCCGCTTT.

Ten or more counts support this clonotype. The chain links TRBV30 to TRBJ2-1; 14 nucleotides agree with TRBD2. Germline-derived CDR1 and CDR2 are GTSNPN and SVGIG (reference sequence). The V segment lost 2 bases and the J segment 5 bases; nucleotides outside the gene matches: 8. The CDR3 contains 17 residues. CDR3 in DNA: TGTGCCTGGAGTCCCCCGGGACTAGCGGGAGTCCACAATGAGCAGTTCTTC. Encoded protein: CAWSPPGLAGVHNEQFF.

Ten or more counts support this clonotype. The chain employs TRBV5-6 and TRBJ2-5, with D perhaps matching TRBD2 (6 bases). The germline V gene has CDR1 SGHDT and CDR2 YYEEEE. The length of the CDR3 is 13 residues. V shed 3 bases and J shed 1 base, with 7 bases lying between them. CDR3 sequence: CASSWRGQETQYF. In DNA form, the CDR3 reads TGTGCCAGCAGCTGGAGGGGCCAAGAGACCCAGTACTTC.

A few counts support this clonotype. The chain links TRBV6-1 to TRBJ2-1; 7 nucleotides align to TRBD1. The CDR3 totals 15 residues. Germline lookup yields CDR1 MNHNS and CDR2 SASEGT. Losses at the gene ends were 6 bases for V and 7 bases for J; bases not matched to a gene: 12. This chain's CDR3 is CASSSTGVTRNEQFF. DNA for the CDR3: TGTGCCAGCAGCTCCACAGGGGTTACACGGAATGAGCAGTTCTTC.

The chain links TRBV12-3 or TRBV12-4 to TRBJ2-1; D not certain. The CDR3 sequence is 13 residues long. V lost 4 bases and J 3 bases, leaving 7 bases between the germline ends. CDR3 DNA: TGTGCCAGCAGTTACGGCTACTACAATGAGCAGTTCTTC. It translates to CASSYGYYNEQFF.